This T cell receptor (beta chain) appears in the sequencing data of a study of shared clonotypes between healthy human individuals. Division of CD4+ cells produced a CD45RA+ naive subset and a CD45RA-negative memory subset. Concerning this clone itself: The target antigen is unknown.

There are 17 residues in the CDR3. Per the germline V gene, CDR1 is MGHRA and CDR2 is YSYEKL. V gave up 5 bases and J gave up 8 bases, with 24 bases separating them. Clones were sequenced by immunoSEQ multiplex PCR, and TCRdb holds only the in-frame ones, with some missing. Altogether 700,000 or so clones are present, 60% to 80% being singletons, with the ten largest covering 1.8%. Study-wide results and limits: Sampling used blood alone; tissue repertoires probably differ. Clonotypes shared by all four sorted-subset donors had higher generation probabilities than non-shared clonotypes. Rarefaction exposed incomplete sorted-subset sequencing despite large depth.

The sequenced sample was memory CD4+ T cells sorted from blood. The subset: CD45RA-negative fraction. The TCR comes from a woman in her 30s in good health. The rearrangement uses TRBV4-1 and TRBJ2-2; D unclear. CDR3 residues: CASSGQYGSISAGELFF. The CDR3 nucleotides read TGCGCCAGCAGCGGTCAGTACGGGTCCATCTCAGCTGGGGAGCTGTTTTTT.